This record concerns one TCR beta chain sequence. Its specificity is unknown. The data belong to a study of T cell responses to AZD1222 COVID-19 vaccine. Germline V lookup: CDR1 LGHDT, CDR2 YNNKEL (reference sequence). CDR3 length equals 16 residues. V dropped 5 bases and J dropped 0; count of bases not matched to a gene: 5. Assay used: immunoSEQ multiplex PCR; TCRdb lists only in-frame clones, some missing. This table holds around 54,000 clones, 70% to 90% found once. General observations from the study: No day 14 peak samples; only post-peak repertoires were characterized. Spike-specific TCR repertoires showed rising breadth and depth after two AZD1222 doses. There were vaccine-associated CD4 TCRs across spike, dominant at 160-218 and 743-854. The donor cohort was predominantly white British with a female majority, and clonal diversity may have been underestimated.

The material was peripheral blood, obtained 28 days after the second AZD1222 dose. The chain couples TRBV3-1 (or the pseudogene TRBV3-2) to TRBJ2-1, with TRBD2 matching 9 bases. The clonotype originates from an adult who received the AZD1222 COVID-19 vaccine. As DNA, the CDR3 is TGTGCCAGCAGCTCCCGACTAGCGGTCTCCTACAATGAGCAGTTCTTC. Its protein is CASSSRLAVSYNEQFF.